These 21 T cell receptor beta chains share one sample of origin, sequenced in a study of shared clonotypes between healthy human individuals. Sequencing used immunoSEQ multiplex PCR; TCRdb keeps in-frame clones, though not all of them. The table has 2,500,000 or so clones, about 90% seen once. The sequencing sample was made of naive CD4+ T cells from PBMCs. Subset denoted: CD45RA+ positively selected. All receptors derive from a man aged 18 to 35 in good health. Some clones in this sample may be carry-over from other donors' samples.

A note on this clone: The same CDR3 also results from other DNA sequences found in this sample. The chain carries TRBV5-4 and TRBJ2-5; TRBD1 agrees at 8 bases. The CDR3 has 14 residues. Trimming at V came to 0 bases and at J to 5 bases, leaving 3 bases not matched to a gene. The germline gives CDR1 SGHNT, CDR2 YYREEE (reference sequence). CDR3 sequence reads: CASSLARGQETQYF. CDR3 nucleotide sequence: TGTGCCAGCAGCTTGGCCAGGGGGCAGGAGACCCAGTACTTC.

The CDR3 DNA reads TGTGCCAGCAGTTCCTCACAGGGGGAGGAGGAAAAACTGTTTTTT. It translates to CASSSSQGEEEKLFF. The chain has TRBV2 and TRBJ1-4; 8 positions agree with TRBD1. J lost 8 bases, V lost 5 bases, and 10 bases had no gene match. In germline, CDR1 is SNHLY, CDR2 FYNNEI. The CDR3 length is 15 residues.

CDR3: CASSTGLAGGADTQYF. CDR3 in DNA: TGTGCCAGCAGCACCGGACTAGCGGGAGGAGCAGATACGCAGTATTTT. The chain employs TRBV11-3 and TRBJ2-3; 14 nucleotides align to TRBD2. The CDR3 covers 16 residues. Germline V gives CDR1 SGHNT, CDR2 YENEEA. With V trimmed by 5 bases and J by 4 bases, 5 bases remained unmatched.

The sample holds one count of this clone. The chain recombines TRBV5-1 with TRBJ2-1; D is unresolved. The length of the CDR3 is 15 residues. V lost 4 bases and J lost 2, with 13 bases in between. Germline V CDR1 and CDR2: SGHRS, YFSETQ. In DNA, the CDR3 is TGCGCCAGCAGCGAAGAATCACAGACCTACAATGAGCAGTTCTTC. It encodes CASSEESQTYNEQFF.

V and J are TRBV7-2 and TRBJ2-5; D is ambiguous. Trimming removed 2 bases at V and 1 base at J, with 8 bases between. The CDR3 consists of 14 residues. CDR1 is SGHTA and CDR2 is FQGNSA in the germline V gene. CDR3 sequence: CASSLTWAQETQYF. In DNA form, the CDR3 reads TGTGCCAGCAGCTTAACGTGGGCCCAAGAGACCCAGTACTTC. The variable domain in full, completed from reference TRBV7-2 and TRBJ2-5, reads GAGVSQSPSNKVTEKGKDVELRCDPISGHTALYWYRQSLGQGLEFLIYFQGNSAPDKSGLPSDRFSAERTGGSVSTLTIQRTQQEDSAVYLCASSLTWAQETQYFGPGTRLLVL.

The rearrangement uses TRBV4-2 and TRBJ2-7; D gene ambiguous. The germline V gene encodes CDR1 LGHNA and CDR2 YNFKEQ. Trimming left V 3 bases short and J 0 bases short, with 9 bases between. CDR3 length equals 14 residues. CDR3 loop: CASSQAAFSYEQYF. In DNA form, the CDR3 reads TGTGCCAGCAGCCAGGCGGCCTTCTCCTACGAGCAGTACTTC.

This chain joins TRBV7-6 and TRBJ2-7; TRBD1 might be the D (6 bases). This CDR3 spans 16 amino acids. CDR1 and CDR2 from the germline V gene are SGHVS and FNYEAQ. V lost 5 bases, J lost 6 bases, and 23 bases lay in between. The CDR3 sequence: CASSPGVVSSPSEQYF. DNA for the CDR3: TGTGCCAGCAGCCCAGGGGTTGTCAGCTCCCCCTCCGAGCAGTACTTC. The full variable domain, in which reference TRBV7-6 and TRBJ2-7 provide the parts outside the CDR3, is GAGVSQSPRYKVTKRGQDVALRCDPISGHVSLYWYRQALGQGPEFLTYFNYEAQQDKSGLPNDRFSAERPEGSISTLTIQRTEQRDSAMYRCASSPGVVSSPSEQYFGPGTRLTVT.

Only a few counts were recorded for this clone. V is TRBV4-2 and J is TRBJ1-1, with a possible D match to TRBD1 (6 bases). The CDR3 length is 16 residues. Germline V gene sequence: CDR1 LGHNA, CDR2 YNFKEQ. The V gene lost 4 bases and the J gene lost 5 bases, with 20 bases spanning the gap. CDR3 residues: CASSPPVASGETEAFF. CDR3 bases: TGTGCCAGCAGCCCACCCGTTGCCTCAGGGGAAACTGAAGCTTTCTTT.

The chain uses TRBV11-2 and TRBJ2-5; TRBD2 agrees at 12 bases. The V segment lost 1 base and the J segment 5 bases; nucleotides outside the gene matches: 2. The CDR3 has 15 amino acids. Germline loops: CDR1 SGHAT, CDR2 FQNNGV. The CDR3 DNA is TGTGCCAGCAGCTTAGGACTAGCGGGAGCGGAGACCCAGTACTTC. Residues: CASSLGLAGAETQYF.

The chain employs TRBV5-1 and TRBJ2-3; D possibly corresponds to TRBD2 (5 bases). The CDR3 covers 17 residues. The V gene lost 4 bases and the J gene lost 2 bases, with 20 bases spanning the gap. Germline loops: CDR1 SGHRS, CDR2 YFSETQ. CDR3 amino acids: CASSTRTGPAYTDTQYF. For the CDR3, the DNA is TGCGCCAGCAGCACTAGAACCGGGCCGGCATACACAGATACGCAGTATTTT.

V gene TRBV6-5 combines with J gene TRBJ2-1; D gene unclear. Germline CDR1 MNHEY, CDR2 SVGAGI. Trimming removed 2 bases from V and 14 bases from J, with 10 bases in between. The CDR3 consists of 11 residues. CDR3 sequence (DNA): TGTGCCAGCAGTTACAGAGAACTTGAGTTCTTC. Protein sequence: CASSYRELEFF.

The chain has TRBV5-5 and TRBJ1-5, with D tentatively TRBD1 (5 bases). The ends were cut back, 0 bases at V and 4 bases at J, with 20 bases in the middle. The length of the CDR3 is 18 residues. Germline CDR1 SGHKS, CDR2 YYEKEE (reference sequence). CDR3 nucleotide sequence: TGTGCCAGCAGCTTGGCCGTCAGGGCATCCGGGTGGAATCAGCCCCAGCATTTT. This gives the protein CASSLAVRASGWNQPQHF.

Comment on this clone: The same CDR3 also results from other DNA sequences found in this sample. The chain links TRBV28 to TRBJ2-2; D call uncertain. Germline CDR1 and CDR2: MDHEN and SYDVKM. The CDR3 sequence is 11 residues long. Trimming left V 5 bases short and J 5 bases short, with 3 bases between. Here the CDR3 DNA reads TGTGCCAGCAGTCCGACCGGGGAGCTGTTTTTT. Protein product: CASSPTGELFF.

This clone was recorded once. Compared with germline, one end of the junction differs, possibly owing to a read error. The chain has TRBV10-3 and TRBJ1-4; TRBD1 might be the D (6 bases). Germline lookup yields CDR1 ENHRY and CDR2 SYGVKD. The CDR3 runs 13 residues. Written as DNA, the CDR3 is TGTGCCACCTCGACAGGCCCTAATGAAAGACTGTTTTTT. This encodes CATSTGPNERLFF.

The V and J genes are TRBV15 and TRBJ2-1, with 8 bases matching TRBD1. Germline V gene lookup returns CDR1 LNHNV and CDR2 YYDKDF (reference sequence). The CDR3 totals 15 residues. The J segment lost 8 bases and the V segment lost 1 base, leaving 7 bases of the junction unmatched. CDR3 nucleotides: TGTGCCACCAGCAGAGCGGCAGGGGGCGGGCATGAGCAGTTCTTC. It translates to CATSRAAGGGHEQFF.

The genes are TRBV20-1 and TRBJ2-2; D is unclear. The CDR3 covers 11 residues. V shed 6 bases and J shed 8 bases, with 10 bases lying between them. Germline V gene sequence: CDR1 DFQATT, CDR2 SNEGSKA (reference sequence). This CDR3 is CSAGRRGELFF. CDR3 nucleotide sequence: TGCAGTGCGGGAAGGCGGGGGGAGCTGTTTTTT.

The CDR3 DNA sequence: TGTGCCAGCAGTTACTCGATGAGGTCCTATGGCTACACCTTC. Its protein product is CASSYSMRSYGYTF. V gene TRBV6-5 combines with J gene TRBJ1-2; D is undetermined. Germline CDR1 reads MNHEY; CDR2 reads SVGAGI. This CDR3 is built from 14 residues. Trimming removed 0 bases from V and 4 bases from J, with 9 bases in between.

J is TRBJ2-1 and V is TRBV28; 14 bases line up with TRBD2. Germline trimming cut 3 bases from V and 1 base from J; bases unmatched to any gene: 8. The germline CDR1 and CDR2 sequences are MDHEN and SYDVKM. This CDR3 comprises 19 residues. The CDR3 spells CASSFGTSGRVGSYNEQFF. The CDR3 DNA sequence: TGTGCCAGCAGTTTCGGGACTAGCGGGAGAGTAGGGTCCTACAATGAGCAGTTCTTC.

The CDR3 DNA reads TGTGCCAGCAGCTTAGGTGTCGGGACCTCCTACAATGAGCAGTTCTTC. Amino acids: CASSLGVGTSYNEQFF. The chain combines TRBV7-9 with TRBJ2-1, with D possibly called TRBD1 or TRBD2 (5 bases each). The CDR3 has 16 residues. Between the trimmed V and J ends, which lost 1 base and 0 bases, there was a span of 10 bases. The germline gives CDR1 SEHNR, CDR2 FQNEAQ (reference sequence).

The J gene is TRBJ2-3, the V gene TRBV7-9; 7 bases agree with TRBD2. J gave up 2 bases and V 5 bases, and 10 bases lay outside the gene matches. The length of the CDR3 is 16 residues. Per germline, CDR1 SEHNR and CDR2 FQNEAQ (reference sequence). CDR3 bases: TGTGCCAGCAGCCCCGGGACTACCGGGTCCACAGATACGCAGTATTTT. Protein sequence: CASSPGTTGSTDTQYF.

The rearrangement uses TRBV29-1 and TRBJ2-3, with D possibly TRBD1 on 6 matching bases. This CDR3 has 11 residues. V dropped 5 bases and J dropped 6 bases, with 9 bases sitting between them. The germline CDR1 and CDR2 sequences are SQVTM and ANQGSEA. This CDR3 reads CSVHRADTQYF. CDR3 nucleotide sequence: TGCAGCGTTCACAGGGCGGATACGCAGTATTTT.